This TCR beta chain emerged from a study of T cells after yellow fever vaccination. Study information: Low-cell-number fractions were prepared with SMART-Seq v4 Ultra Low Input. Overall study findings and caveats: Detected again after the booster were most primary-vaccination clones, at nearly 97% CD4 and approximately 87% CD8. The CD4 and CD8 compartments had a small share of their clonotypes in common.

This clonotype was counted ten times or more. Its specificity is unknown. This CDR3 has 19 amino acids. Trimming at V came to 5 bases and at J to 0 bases, leaving 15 bases not matched to a gene. Germline-derived CDR1 and CDR2 are SGHVS and FNYEAQ. The study made its TCR cDNA through 5'RACE template switching. That step introduced a universal primer site along with UMIs. TCRdb itself ran the 5' RACE reads through MiXCR, one entry per CDR3 protein. The sample holds roughly 79,000 distinct CDR3 sequences, 7.3% seen once. This specimen consisted of CD8+ T cells sorted from PBMCs, obtained approximately 11 days after the first yellow fever vaccination. This sequence originates from a man younger than 35 who received the YFV17D yellow fever vaccine. This rearrangement joins TRBV7-6 to TRBJ1-5; TRBD1 matches 8 bases. In DNA, the CDR3 is TGTGCCAGCAGCGTGGACAGGGCTGATAGGTTTGATAGCAATCAGCCCCAGCATTTT. Translating gives CASSVDRADRFDSNQPQHF.